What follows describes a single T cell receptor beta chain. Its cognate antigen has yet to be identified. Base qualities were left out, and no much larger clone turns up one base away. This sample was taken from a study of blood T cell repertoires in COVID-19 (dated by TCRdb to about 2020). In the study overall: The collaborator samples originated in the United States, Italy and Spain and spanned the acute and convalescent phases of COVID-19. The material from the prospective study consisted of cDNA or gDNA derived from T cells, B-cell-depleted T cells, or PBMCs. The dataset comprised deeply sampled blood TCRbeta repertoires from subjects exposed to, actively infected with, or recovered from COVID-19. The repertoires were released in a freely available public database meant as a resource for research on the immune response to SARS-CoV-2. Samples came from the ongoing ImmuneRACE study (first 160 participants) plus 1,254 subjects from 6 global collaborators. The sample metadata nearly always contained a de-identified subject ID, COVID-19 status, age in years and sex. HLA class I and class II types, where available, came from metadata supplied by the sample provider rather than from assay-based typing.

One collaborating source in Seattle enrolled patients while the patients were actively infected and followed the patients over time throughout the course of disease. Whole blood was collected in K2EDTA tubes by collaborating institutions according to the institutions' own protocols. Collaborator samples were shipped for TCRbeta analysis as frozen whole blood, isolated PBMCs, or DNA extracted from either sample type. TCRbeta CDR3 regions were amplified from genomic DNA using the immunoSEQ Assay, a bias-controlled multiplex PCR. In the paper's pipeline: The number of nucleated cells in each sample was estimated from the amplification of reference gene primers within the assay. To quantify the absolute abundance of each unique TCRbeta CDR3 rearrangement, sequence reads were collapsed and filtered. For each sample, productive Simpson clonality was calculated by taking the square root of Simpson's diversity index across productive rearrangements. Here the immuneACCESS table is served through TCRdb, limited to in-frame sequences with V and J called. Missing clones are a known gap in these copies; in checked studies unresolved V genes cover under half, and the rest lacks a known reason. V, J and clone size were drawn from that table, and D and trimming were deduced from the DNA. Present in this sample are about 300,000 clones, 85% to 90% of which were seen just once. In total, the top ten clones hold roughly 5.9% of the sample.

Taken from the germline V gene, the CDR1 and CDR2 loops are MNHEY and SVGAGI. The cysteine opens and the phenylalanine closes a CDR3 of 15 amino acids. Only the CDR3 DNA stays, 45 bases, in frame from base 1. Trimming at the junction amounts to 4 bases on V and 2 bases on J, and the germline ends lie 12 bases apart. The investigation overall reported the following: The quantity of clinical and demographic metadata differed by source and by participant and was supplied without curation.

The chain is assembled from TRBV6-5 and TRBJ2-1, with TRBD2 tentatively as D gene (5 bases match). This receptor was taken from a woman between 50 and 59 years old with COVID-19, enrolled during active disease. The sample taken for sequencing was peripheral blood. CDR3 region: CASSSTGKAYNEQFF. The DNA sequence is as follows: TGTGCCAGCAGTTCCACCGGGAAGGCCTACAATGAGCAGTTCTTC.